The T cell receptor beta chain under discussion was sequenced for a study of cytomegalovirus exposure and HLA in healthy donors. The PCR contained 60 Vbeta and 13 Jbeta primers. Produced via immunoSEQ multiplex PCR; TCRdb's table is partial and in-frame only. This table holds about 180,000 clones, more than 65% found once. The V segment lost 3 bases and the J segment 1 base; nucleotides outside the gene matches: 4. The germline gives CDR1 SGHDN, CDR2 FVKESK. The CDR3 is 15 amino acids. V and J are TRBV14 and TRBJ2-7; 9 positions match TRBD2. This TCR derives from a girl aged 2 to 9 in good health and CMV-seropositive. The sequenced sample consisted of PBMCs. The CDR3 bases are TGTGCCAGCAGCCACAGCGGGGGGCCGTCCTACGAGCAGTACTTC. As protein: CASSHSGGPSYEQYF.